This T cell receptor beta chain comes out of a study of blood T cell repertoires in COVID-19. Study details: Sites in the United States, Italy and Spain provided acute and convalescent COVID-19 samples.

Germline V gene data show CDR1 as MNHEY and CDR2 as SVGAGI. This CDR3 is built from 15 residues. V dropped 5 bases and J dropped 4; count of bases not matched to a gene: 7. In the original analysis: Reference gene primer amplification in the assay estimated nucleated cell counts. The data were produced by immunoSEQ multiplex PCR, yet TCRdb's version contains in-frame clones alone and is incomplete. That table furnishes V, J and clone size, whereas the DNA furnished D and trimming. The sample lists around 300,000 clones; about nine tenths were seen once. This chain joins TRBV6-5 and TRBJ2-2; 7 bases fit TRBD1. The receptor was derived from a woman aged 35 to 49 with acute or convalescent COVID-19. The sample consisted of peripheral blood. The CDR3 is CASSIYRGGTGELFF. CDR3 coding DNA: TGTGCCAGCAGTATTTACAGGGGCGGCACCGGGGAGCTGTTTTTT.